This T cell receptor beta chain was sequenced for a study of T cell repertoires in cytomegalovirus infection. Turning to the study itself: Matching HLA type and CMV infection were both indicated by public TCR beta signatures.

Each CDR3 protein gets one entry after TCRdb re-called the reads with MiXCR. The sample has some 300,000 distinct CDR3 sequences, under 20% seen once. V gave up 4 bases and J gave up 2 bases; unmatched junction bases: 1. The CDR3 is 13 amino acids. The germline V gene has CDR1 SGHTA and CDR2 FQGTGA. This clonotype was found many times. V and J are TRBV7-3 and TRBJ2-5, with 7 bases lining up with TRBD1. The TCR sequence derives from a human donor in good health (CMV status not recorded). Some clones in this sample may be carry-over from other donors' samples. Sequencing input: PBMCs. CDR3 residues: CASSSGQQETQYF. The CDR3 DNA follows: TGTGCCAGCAGCTCGGGACAGCAAGAGACCCAGTACTTC.